This T cell receptor (beta chain) was sequenced in a study of shared clonotypes between healthy human individuals. Healthy and HIV-negative, the adult donors had no recent acute infections or vaccinations. Each subset's genomic DNA was split evenly across several immunoSEQ plates. Repertoires were generated with immunoSEQ multiplex PCR, while TCRdb's copy carries only in-frame clones and drops some. Of some 1 million clones listed, about three quarters were seen once; the top ten hold around 1.5%. Trimming removed 2 bases at V and 8 bases at J, with 9 bases between. The V gene's germline CDR1 is GTSNPN and CDR2 SVGIG (reference sequence). The CDR3 contains 11 residues.

This sequence originates from a young man in good health. The chain couples TRBV30 to TRBJ1-1; D is unresolved. The sample was memory CD4+ T cells sorted from blood. Described subset: CD45RA-negative fraction. The CDR3 is CAWSLPGEAFF. The CDR3 DNA follows: TGTGCCTGGAGTCTCCCGGGGGAAGCTTTCTTT.